Given below is one T cell receptor beta chain in context. The V gene lost 0 bases and the J gene lost 5 bases, with 12 bases spanning the gap. The CDR3 is made up of 15 amino acids. Germline-derived CDR1 and CDR2 are SGHDT and YYEEEE. Clones were read by immunoSEQ multiplex PCR, and TCRdb kept only the in-frame ones, dropping some. The data show 160,000 or so clones, with nearly 80% seen just once and about 15% held by the top ten. The sample is drawn from a study of blood T cell repertoires in COVID-19. The rearrangement links TRBV5-6 to TRBJ1-5; D is perhaps TRBD1 (5 bases). The clonotype originates from a woman older than 75 with acute or convalescent COVID-19. Sequenced: peripheral blood. CDR3 residues: CASSLGDRPHQPQHF. CDR3 in DNA: TGTGCCAGCAGCTTGGGTGACAGACCTCATCAGCCCCAGCATTTT.